This T cell receptor (beta chain) was captured by sequencing in a study of blood T cell repertoires in COVID-19. On the study more broadly: Samples representing acute and convalescent COVID-19 were sourced from the United States, Italy and Spain. PBMCs, B-cell-depleted T cells, or T cells provided the cDNA or gDNA that made up the material.

In the original processing: Counts of nucleated cells, estimated from reference gene primer amplification, were obtained. Repertoires were generated with immunoSEQ multiplex PCR, while TCRdb's copy carries only in-frame clones and drops some. V and J calls and clone size are as listed in that table; D and trimming were resolved from the DNA. The sample shows 300,000 to 350,000 clones, around 89% of them seen only once. Trimming cost V 6 bases and J 1 base, with 10 bases left between them. The CDR3 consists of 14 residues. The germline CDR1 and CDR2 sequences are SGHTA and FQGNSA. Followed longitudinally, the Seattle patients had been enrolled during active infection.

The sequence came from a woman under 40 with COVID-19, enrolled during active disease. The V call is TRBV7-2, the J call TRBJ1-5; a possible D gene is TRBD1 (5 bases). The sample was peripheral blood. CDR3 sequence reads: CASSPGGSNQPQHF. For the CDR3, the DNA is TGTGCCAGCAGTCCGGGGGGGAGCAATCAGCCCCAGCATTTT.